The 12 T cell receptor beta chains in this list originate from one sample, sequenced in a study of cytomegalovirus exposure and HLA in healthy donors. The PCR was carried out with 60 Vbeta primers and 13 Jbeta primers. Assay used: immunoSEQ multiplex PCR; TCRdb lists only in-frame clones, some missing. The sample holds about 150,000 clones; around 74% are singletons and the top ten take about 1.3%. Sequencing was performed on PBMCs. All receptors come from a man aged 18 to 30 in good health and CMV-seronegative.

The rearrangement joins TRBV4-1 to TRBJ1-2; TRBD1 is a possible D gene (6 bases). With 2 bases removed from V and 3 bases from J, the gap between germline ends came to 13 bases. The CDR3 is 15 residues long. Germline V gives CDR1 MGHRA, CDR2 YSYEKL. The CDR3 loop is CASSQQQGRDYGYTF. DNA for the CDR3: TGCGCCAGCAGCCAACAACAGGGTCGTGACTATGGCTACACCTTC.

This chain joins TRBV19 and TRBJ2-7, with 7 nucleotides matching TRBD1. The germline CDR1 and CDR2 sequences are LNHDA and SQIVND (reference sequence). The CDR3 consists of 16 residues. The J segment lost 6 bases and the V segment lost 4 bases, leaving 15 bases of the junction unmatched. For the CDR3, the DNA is TGTGCCAGTAGTAACAGGGGTGGAGGTCCAACGCGCGAGCAGTACTTC. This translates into CASSNRGGGPTREQYF.

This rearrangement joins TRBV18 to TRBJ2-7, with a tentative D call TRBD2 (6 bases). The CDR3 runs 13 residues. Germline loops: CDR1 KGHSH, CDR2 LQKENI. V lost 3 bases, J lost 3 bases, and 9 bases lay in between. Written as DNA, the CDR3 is TGTGCCAGCTCACCTGGGACTGACTACGAGCAGTACTTC. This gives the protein CASSPGTDYEQYF.

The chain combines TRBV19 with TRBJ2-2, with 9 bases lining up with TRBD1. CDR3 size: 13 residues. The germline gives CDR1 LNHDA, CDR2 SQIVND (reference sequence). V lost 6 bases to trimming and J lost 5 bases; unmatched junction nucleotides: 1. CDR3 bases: TGTGCCAGTAGGGGGACAGGGACCGGGGAGCTGTTTTTT. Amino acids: CASRGTGTGELFF. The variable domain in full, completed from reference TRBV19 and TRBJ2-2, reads DGGITQSPKYLFRKEGQNVTLSCEQNLNHDAMYWYRQDPGQGLRLIYYSQIVNDFQKGDIAEGYSVSREKKESFPLTVTSAQKNPTAFYLCASRGTGTGELFFGEGSRLTVL.

The CDR3 protein is CASSLSTGDEQYF. CDR3 coding DNA: TGTGCCAGCAGTTTATCGACAGGGGACGAGCAGTACTTC. The V gene is TRBV28, the J gene TRBJ2-7; 8 bases line up with TRBD1. V lost 1 base and J lost 5; bases outside the gene matches: 1. Germline V gene lookup returns CDR1 MDHEN and CDR2 SYDVKM. The CDR3 loop spans 13 amino acids.

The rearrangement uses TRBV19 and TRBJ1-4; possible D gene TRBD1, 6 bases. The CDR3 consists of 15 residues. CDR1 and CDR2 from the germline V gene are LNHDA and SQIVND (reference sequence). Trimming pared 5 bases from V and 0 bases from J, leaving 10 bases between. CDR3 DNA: TGTGCCAGTAGTCGACAGGCGACAACTAATGAAAAACTGTTTTTT. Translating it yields CASSRQATTNEKLFF.

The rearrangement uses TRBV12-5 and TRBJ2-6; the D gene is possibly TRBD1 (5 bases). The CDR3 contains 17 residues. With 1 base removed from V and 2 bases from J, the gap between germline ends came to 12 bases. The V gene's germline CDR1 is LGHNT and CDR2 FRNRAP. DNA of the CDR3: TGTGCTAGTGGTTTGGGACAGTCCTCTCCTGGGGCCAACGTCCTGACTTTC. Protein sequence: CASGLGQSSPGANVLTF.

This chain's CDR3 is CASRSSGRSSGTQYF. CDR3 nucleotides: TGCGCCAGCAGGAGTAGCGGGAGGTCCAGCGGGACCCAGTACTTC. This sequence joins TRBV10-2 and TRBJ2-5; 10 bases are shared with TRBD2. This CDR3 comprises 15 residues. V lost 6 bases and J lost 7; bases outside the gene matches: 11. Germline V gene sequence: CDR1 WSHSY, CDR2 SAAADI.

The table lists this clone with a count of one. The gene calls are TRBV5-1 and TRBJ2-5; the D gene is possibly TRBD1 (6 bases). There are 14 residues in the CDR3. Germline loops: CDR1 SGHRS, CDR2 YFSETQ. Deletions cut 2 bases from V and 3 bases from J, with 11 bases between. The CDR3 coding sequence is TGCGCCAGCAGCTTTTTGGGGGCGAAAGAGACCCAGTACTTC. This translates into CASSFLGAKETQYF. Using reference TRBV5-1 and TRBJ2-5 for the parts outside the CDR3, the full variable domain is KAGVTQTPRYLIKTRGQQVTLSCSPISGHRSVSWYQQTPGQGLQFLFEYFSETQRNKGNFPGRFSGRQFSNSRSEMNVSTLELGDSALYLCASSFLGAKETQYFGPGTRLLVL.

The CDR3 region has the DNA TGTGCCAGCAGCCAGCGGACAGGGCCAATAGATGAAAAACTGTTTTTT. Translation: CASSQRTGPIDEKLFF. This sequence joins TRBV7-9 and TRBJ1-4, with 8 bases aligning to TRBD1. With V trimmed by 5 bases and J by 6 bases, 11 bases remained unmatched. CDR1 is SEHNR and CDR2 is FQNEAQ in the germline V gene (reference sequence). This CDR3 region has 16 residues.

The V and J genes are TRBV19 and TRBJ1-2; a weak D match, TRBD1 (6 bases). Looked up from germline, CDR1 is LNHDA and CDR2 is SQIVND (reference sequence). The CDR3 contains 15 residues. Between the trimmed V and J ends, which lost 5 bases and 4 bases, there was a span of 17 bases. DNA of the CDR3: TGTGCCAGTAGTGTAACGACAGGAGCCCCCTATGGCTACACCTTC. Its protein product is CASSVTTGAPYGYTF.

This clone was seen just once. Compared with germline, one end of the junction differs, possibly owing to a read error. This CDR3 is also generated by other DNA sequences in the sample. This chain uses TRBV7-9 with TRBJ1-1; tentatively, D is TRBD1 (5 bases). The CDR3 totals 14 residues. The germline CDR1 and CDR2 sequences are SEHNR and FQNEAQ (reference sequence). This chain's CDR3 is CSSSLVGGNTEAFF. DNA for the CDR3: TGTTCCAGCAGCTTAGTGGGGGGGAACACTGAAGCTTTCTTT.